Shown below are 13 T cell receptor beta chains from a single sample sequenced in a study of graft-versus-host responses after intestinal transplantation. Assay: immunoSEQ multiplex PCR; the TCRdb copy retains only in-frame clones and omits some. This sample has fewer than 15,000 clones, with 84% found just once. The starting material was PBMCs, obtained after intestinal transplantation. These receptors were taken from a human patient who received an intestinal transplant, so some T cells may come from the graft donor.

The rearrangement joins TRBV6-6 to TRBJ1-3; unclear D gene. The germline CDR1 and CDR2 sequences are MNHNY and SVGAGI (reference sequence). V dropped 7 bases and J dropped 1 base, with 14 bases sitting between them. This CDR3 region has 15 residues. CDR3 DNA sequence: TGTGCCAGCACACCCGAAAGTTCTTCTGGAAACACCATATATTTT. This sequence encodes CASTPESSSGNTIYF.

V is TRBV9 and J is TRBJ2-2; tentative D call: TRBD2 (6 bases). The CDR3 totals 16 residues. Trimming pared 2 bases from V and 4 bases from J, leaving 15 bases between. The germline V gene encodes CDR1 SGDLS and CDR2 YYNGEE. Here the CDR3 reads CASSVSLGGGTGELFF. The CDR3 nucleotides are TGTGCCAGCAGCGTCAGCTTGGGGGGAGGCACCGGGGAGCTGTTTTTT.

The chain employs TRBV9 and TRBJ2-2; 7 nucleotides align to TRBD2. CDR1 and CDR2 (germline): SGDLS, YYNGEE. The CDR3 loop spans 16 amino acids. The V gene end was trimmed by 4 bases and the J gene end by 0 bases; junction bases not matched to a gene: 6. CDR3 sequence reads: CASSSTLAANTGELFF. The CDR3 nucleotides read TGTGCCAGCAGCTCTACCCTAGCGGCGAACACCGGGGAGCTGTTTTTT. Combining the CDR3 with reference TRBV9 and TRBJ2-2 gives the whole variable domain DSGVTQTPKHLITATGQRVTLRCSPRSGDLSVYWYQQSLDQGLQFLIQYYNGEERAKGNILERFSAQQFPDLHSELNLSSLELGDSALYFCASSSTLAANTGELFFGEGSRLTVL.

The CDR3 DNA reads TGTGCCAGCAGCTCCCTCCTAGGACTAGCGGAAGAGACCCAGTACTTC. As protein: CASSSLLGLAEETQYF. The chain recombines TRBV7-9 with TRBJ2-5, with TRBD2 matching 10 bases. The V and J ends lost 4 bases and 3 bases, in that order; junction bases with no gene match: 8. The CDR3 has 16 residues. Germline V gives CDR1 SEHNR, CDR2 FQNEAQ (reference sequence).

This chain links TRBV5-1 with TRBJ1-1; 7 bases line up with TRBD1. Germline assignment: CDR1 SGHRS and CDR2 YFSETQ. The CDR3 is made up of 13 amino acids. V shed 4 bases, J shed 3 bases, and the junction held 3 bases outside the gene matches. The CDR3 bases are TGCGCCAGCAGCCCTACAGGGGACACTGAAGCTTTCTTT. Protein product: CASSPTGDTEAFF.

The chain combines TRBV7-9 with TRBJ2-3, with D possibly TRBD2 on 5 matching bases. The CDR3 has 14 residues. Per the germline V gene, CDR1 is SEHNR and CDR2 is FQNEAQ (reference sequence). The germline V and J ends were trimmed by 3 bases and 0 bases, with 7 bases remaining between them. DNA of the CDR3: TGTGCCAGCAGCTTCAGGACTAGCACAGATACGCAGTATTTT. Translating it yields CASSFRTSTDTQYF.

The V and J genes are TRBV30 and TRBJ2-3, with 10 bases lining up with TRBD2. The CDR3 runs 17 residues. The V and J ends lost 3 bases and 6 bases, in that order; junction bases with no gene match: 15. Germline V lookup: CDR1 GTSNPN, CDR2 SVGIG (reference sequence). Written as DNA, the CDR3 is TGTGCCTGGAGATCCCCCCTGTCGGGACTAGCGAGGGATACGCAGTATTTT. Its translation is CAWRSPLSGLARDTQYF.

As to this clone: This CDR3 is also generated by other DNA sequences in the sample. This chain uses TRBV6-1 with TRBJ1-5, with D hard to call. Germline loops: CDR1 MNHNS, CDR2 SASEGT. This CDR3 has 15 residues. V was shortened by 4 bases and J by 0 bases, with 10 bases between the two germline ends. Here the CDR3 DNA reads TGTGCCAGCAGTGCTAGCAGCTATAGCAATCAGCCCCAGCATTTT. Translating gives CASSASSYSNQPQHF.

This clone appeared once. This chain connects TRBV19 to TRBJ1-1; 7 positions agree with TRBD1. The CDR3 is 16 amino acids. Germline CDR1 LNHDA, CDR2 SQIVND (reference sequence). Trimming removed 1 base from V and 2 bases from J; junction bases left unmatched: 7. CDR3 region: CASSIGPGQSNTEAFF. Here the CDR3 DNA reads TGTGCCAGTAGTATAGGTCCGGGACAGAGTAACACTGAAGCTTTCTTT.

The chain joins TRBV11-3 to TRBJ2-5; unclear D gene. Germline loops: CDR1 SGHNT, CDR2 YENEEA. The CDR3 extends over 15 amino acids. V lost 1 base and J 1 base, leaving 10 bases between the germline ends. CDR3 DNA: TGTGCCAGCAGCTTAGGCGGAACCGCCCAAGAGACCCAGTACTTC. It encodes CASSLGGTAQETQYF.

In DNA, the CDR3 is TGTGCCAGCAGCTTAGCAGGGTGGACTGGGGCCAACGTCCTGACTTTC. This gives the protein CASSLAGWTGANVLTF. This sequence joins TRBV7-6 and TRBJ2-6; unclear D gene. The CDR3 runs to 16 residues. Germline CDR1 is SGHVS and CDR2 is FNYEAQ. Trimming removed 0 bases at V and 2 bases at J, with 8 bases between.

V is TRBV11-2 and J is TRBJ2-2; 13 bases line up with TRBD2. V trimming: 5 bases; J trimming: 1 base; junction bases outside the gene matches: 1. The germline V gene encodes CDR1 SGHAT and CDR2 FQNNGV. CDR3 size: 16 residues. The CDR3 nucleotides are TGTGCCAGCAGCAGACTAGCGGGAGGGAACACCGGGGAGCTGTTTTTT. As protein: CASSRLAGGNTGELFF.

The rearrangement uses TRBV2 and TRBJ2-7, with no clear D. Germline V gives CDR1 SNHLY, CDR2 FYNNEI. Trimming took 6 bases from V and 6 from J, leaving 12 bases between them. The CDR3 is 12 residues long. CDR3 nucleotides: TGTGCCAGCAGGGATCATAGTCGCGAGCAGTACTTC. This translates into CASRDHSREQYF.